One sample yielded the 29 T cell receptor beta chains listed below, sequenced in a study of identical twins. TCRdb called the 5' RACE reads again in MiXCR, with one record for every CDR3 protein. The sample lists about 900,000 distinct CDR3 sequences, roughly an eighth occurring once. This sample also appeared in a second study, on yellow fever vaccine responses in identical twins.

The sequenced sample was PBMCs. These TCRs come from a woman aged 18-30 years in good health.

The chain links TRBV20-1 to TRBJ2-7, with 8 bases that match TRBD1. This CDR3 region has 13 residues. After removal of 3 bases from V and 1 base from J, the junction contained 2 bases not matched to a gene. Germline V gene lookup returns CDR1 DFQATT and CDR2 SNEGSKA (reference sequence). Written as DNA, the CDR3 is TGCAGTGCTAGGTGGACAGGGTCCTACGAGCAGTACTTC. Translating it yields CSARWTGSYEQYF.

This clonotype was seen a few times. V is TRBV6-5 and J is TRBJ1-2; unclear D gene. The CDR3 contains 18 residues. Germline V gene lookup returns CDR1 MNHEY and CDR2 SVGAGI. The V end lost 0 bases, the J end lost 4 bases, and 21 bases lay between the germline ends. CDR3 sequence: CASSYSNFFQTEIYGYTF. The CDR3 bases are TGTGCCAGCAGTTACTCGAACTTCTTTCAAACAGAGATCTATGGCTACACCTTC.

This clonotype has at least ten counts. The chain joins TRBV5-1 to TRBJ2-3; 7 nucleotides match TRBD2. The CDR3 sequence is 14 residues long. Looked up from germline, CDR1 is SGHRS and CDR2 is YFSETQ. V shed 5 bases and J 3 bases; nucleotides not matched to a gene: 6. CDR3: CASSDRGRTDTQYF. CDR3 in DNA: TGCGCCAGCAGTGATCGCGGGAGAACAGATACGCAGTATTTT.

This clonotype was observed a handful of times. The chain carries TRBV20-1 and TRBJ1-6; possibly TRBD1 for D (5 bases). CDR1 is DFQATT and CDR2 is SNEGSKA in the germline V gene (reference sequence). This CDR3 spans 16 amino acids. V dropped 3 bases and J dropped 5 bases, with 17 bases sitting between them. In DNA, the CDR3 is TGCAGTGCTAGGGATCAAGGGGTCTTGGATAATTCACCCCTCCACTTT. It yields the protein CSARDQGVLDNSPLHF.

A few counts support this clonotype. The V and J genes are TRBV18 and TRBJ2-1; possibly TRBD2 for D (6 bases). Germline CDR1 reads KGHSH; CDR2 reads LQKENI. V was pared by 3 bases and J by 0 bases, with 12 bases between. The CDR3 loop spans 16 amino acids. The DNA for the CDR3 is TGTGCCAGCTCACCCACTAGCCTGAGCTCCTACAATGAGCAGTTCTTC. Translating it yields CASSPTSLSSYNEQFF. Combining the CDR3 with reference TRBV18 and TRBJ2-1 gives the whole variable domain NAGVMQNPRHLVRRRGQEARLRCSPMKGHSHVYWYRQLPEEGLKFMVYLQKENIIDESGMPKERFSAEFPKEGPSILRIQQVVRGDSAAYFCASSPTSLSSYNEQFFGPGTRLTVL.

The V and J genes are TRBV7-2 and TRBJ2-4; D unclear. CDR3 length equals 15 residues. Germline CDR1 reads SGHTA; CDR2 reads FQGNSA. V lost 5 bases and J lost 0, with 11 bases in between. The CDR3 region is CASSVQSEAKNIQYF. In DNA, the CDR3 is TGTGCCAGCAGCGTCCAGAGTGAAGCCAAAAACATTCAGTACTTC.

This rearrangement joins TRBV12-3 or TRBV12-4 to TRBJ1-1; weak D call: TRBD1 (6 bases). The CDR3 length is 16 residues. Trimming left V 5 bases short and J 6 bases short, with 22 bases between. The DNA for the CDR3 is TGTGCCAGCAGTCCCAGGGGCCTCCCGAAGAGCGCTGAAGCTTTCTTT. Protein sequence: CASSPRGLPKSAEAFF.

This clonotype was observed a few times. The chain couples TRBV10-3 to TRBJ1-1; D gene uncertain. The V gene lost 7 bases and the J gene lost 3 bases, with 9 bases spanning the gap. The CDR3 is made up of 12 amino acids. The germline gives CDR1 ENHRY, CDR2 SYGVKD. For the CDR3, the DNA is TGTGCCATCAAAAGGTCGGACACTGAAGCTTTCTTT. This gives the protein CAIKRSDTEAFF.

This clonotype was seen only a few times. The chain joins TRBV10-3 to TRBJ2-5, with 9 bases identical to TRBD2. This CDR3 contains 16 residues. Germline V gives CDR1 ENHRY, CDR2 SYGVKD. J was trimmed by 5 bases and V by 0 bases; bases with no gene match: 7. The DNA for the CDR3 is TGTGCCATCAGTGAGTCAGGCGGGGGGGCATCGGAGACCCAGTACTTC. Protein sequence: CAISESGGGASETQYF.

This sequence joins TRBV28 and TRBJ2-5, with D tentatively TRBD1 (5 bases). The CDR3 has 14 amino acids. Germline V CDR1 and CDR2: MDHEN, SYDVKM. V was clipped by 5 bases and J by 5 bases, with 15 bases between them. In DNA form, the CDR3 reads TGTGCCAGCAGTGATCAGGGAATTTCTGAGACCCAGTACTTC. This sequence encodes CASSDQGISETQYF.

There are many counts of this clonotype. The V gene is TRBV20-1, the J gene TRBJ2-1; 10 positions agree with TRBD1. Per germline, CDR1 DFQATT and CDR2 SNEGSKA (reference sequence). V shed 7 bases, J shed 9 bases, and the junction held 12 bases outside the gene matches. The CDR3 sequence is 14 residues long. The CDR3 region is CSDSSGTGASEQFF. Here the CDR3 DNA reads TGCAGTGACAGCTCCGGGACAGGGGCCAGTGAGCAGTTCTTC.

This clonotype was detected only a few times. The genes are TRBV15 and TRBJ2-7, with D unclear. V was clipped by 0 bases and J by 6 bases, with 12 bases between them. The CDR3 is made up of 14 amino acids. In germline, CDR1 is LNHNV, CDR2 YYDKDF (reference sequence). In DNA, the CDR3 is TGTGCCACCAGCAGAGATCTGTGGACCACCGAGCAGTACTTC. Encoded protein: CATSRDLWTTEQYF. Using reference TRBV15 and TRBJ2-7 for the parts outside the CDR3, the full variable domain is DAMVIQNPRYQVTQFGKPVTLSCSQTLNHNVMYWYQQKSSQAPKLLFHYYDKDFNNEADTPDNFQSRRPNTSFCFLDIRSPGLGDTAMYLCATSRDLWTTEQYFGPGTRLTVT.

The rearrangement uses TRBV24-1 and TRBJ2-1; D is undetermined. Deletions cut 0 bases from V and 9 bases from J, with 11 bases between. The CDR3 consists of 14 residues. Germline CDR1 KGHDR, CDR2 SFDVKD. The CDR3 DNA reads TGTGCCACCAGTGATTTGCTGAGCGCCGGTGAGCAGTTCTTC. Protein: CATSDLLSAGEQFF.

The chain recombines TRBV7-9 with TRBJ2-3, with 7 bases fitting TRBD2. V lost 4 bases to trimming and J lost 2 bases; unmatched junction nucleotides: 9. The germline V gene encodes CDR1 SEHNR and CDR2 FQNEAQ (reference sequence). The CDR3 length is 16 residues. In DNA form, the CDR3 reads TGTGCCAGCAGCTCGCTGGGGGGGGACCACACAGATACGCAGTATTTT. Protein sequence: CASSSLGGDHTDTQYF.

There are a few counts of this clonotype. The chain combines TRBV20-1 with TRBJ2-7, with a weak D call TRBD1 (5 bases). The CDR3 consists of 14 residues. Deletions cut 0 bases from V and 3 bases from J, with 12 bases between. Germline V CDR1 and CDR2: DFQATT, SNEGSKA (reference sequence). CDR3 DNA sequence: TGCAGTGCTAGAGATGGCGGAAGGGGCTACGAGCAGTACGTC. Its translation is CSARDGGRGYEQYV.

This chain joins TRBV7-2 and TRBJ2-5; D remains ambiguous. Trimming cost V 0 bases and J 5 bases, with 7 bases left between them. The CDR3 runs to 13 residues. Germline CDR1 and CDR2: SGHTA and FQGNSA. The CDR3 here is CASSLAGMETQYF. Here the CDR3 DNA reads TGTGCCAGCAGCTTAGCAGGGATGGAGACCCAGTACTTC.

V usage is TRBV12-3 or TRBV12-4 and J usage is TRBJ2-5; no definite D call. The CDR3 runs 15 residues. The germline V and J ends were trimmed by 8 bases and 4 bases, with 20 bases remaining between them. CDR3: CASALSKASLETQYF. In DNA, the CDR3 is TGTGCCAGCGCACTTAGCAAGGCTAGTTTAGAGACCCAGTACTTC.

This clonotype was seen only a few times. This chain uses TRBV20-1 with TRBJ2-1, with 8 bases identical to TRBD2. CDR1 DFQATT and CDR2 SNEGSKA come from the germline V gene (reference sequence). The CDR3 is 16 residues long. The J segment lost 7 bases and the V segment lost 6 bases, leaving 17 bases of the junction unmatched. For the CDR3, the DNA is TGCAGTGCCAAAACGGGACGCGGGCCGGGAGGGAATGAGCAGTTCTTC. Encoded protein: CSAKTGRGPGGNEQFF.

The table lists this clonotype with a few counts. The V call is TRBV12-3 or TRBV12-4, the J call TRBJ2-5; 7 bases fit TRBD1. CDR3 size: 15 residues. Trimming cost V 4 bases and J 1 base; bases outside gene matches: 6. The CDR3 protein is CASSSPRQGQETQYF. CDR3 in DNA: TGTGCCAGCAGTTCGCCCCGACAGGGCCAAGAGACCCAGTACTTC.

This clonotype was seen many times. J is TRBJ1-1 and V is TRBV29-1, with D perhaps matching TRBD1 (5 bases). The V end was cut by 2 bases, the J end by 0 bases, with 13 bases between. There are 15 residues in the CDR3. Germline V gene data show CDR1 as SQVTM and CDR2 as ANQGSEA. The CDR3 coding sequence is TGCAGCGTTGAACTGAAGGGGCCGCTGAACACTGAAGCTTTCTTT. Translating it yields CSVELKGPLNTEAFF.

This clonotype was found a few times. The rearrangement joins TRBV6-1 to TRBJ2-1; D is perhaps TRBD2 (6 bases). Germline values: CDR1 MNHNS, CDR2 SASEGT. V shed 6 bases and J shed 1 base, with 16 bases lying between them. The CDR3 contains 16 residues. The CDR3 coding sequence is TGTGCCAGCAGCCGGGACTCCCTGAGTTCCTACAATGAGCAGTTCTTC. Translating it yields CASSRDSLSSYNEQFF.

J is TRBJ2-7 and V is TRBV7-9; TRBD2 agrees at 7 bases. This CDR3 region has 15 residues. Germline lookup yields CDR1 SEHNR and CDR2 FQNEAQ (reference sequence). The V segment lost 1 base and the J segment 6 bases; nucleotides outside the gene matches: 9. In DNA, the CDR3 is TGTGCCAGCAGCTTAGTACCGCCCTCGGGAGGCGAGCAGTACGTC. Encoded protein: CASSLVPPSGGEQYV.

The rearrangement uses TRBV5-1 and TRBJ1-5; perhaps TRBD1 as D (6 bases). Deletions cut 0 bases from V and 9 bases from J, with 10 bases between. The germline gives CDR1 SGHRS, CDR2 YFSETQ. The CDR3 extends over 13 amino acids. The CDR3 region is CASSLEGDSPQHF. DNA for the CDR3: TGCGCCAGCAGCTTGGAGGGGGACTCGCCCCAGCATTTT.

This clonotype was recorded many times. The rearrangement links TRBV12-3 or TRBV12-4 to TRBJ2-7; perhaps D is TRBD1 or TRBD2 (6 bases each). The CDR3 consists of 15 residues. Trimming cost V 3 bases and J 0 bases, with 12 bases left between them. The DNA of the CDR3 is TGTGCCAGCAGTTTGGAGGGGGGTTCCTCCTACGAGCAGTACTTC. It translates to CASSLEGGSSYEQYF.

In this sample, this clonotype turned up a few times. This CDR3 reads CAITQGGIYDEQFF. CDR3 DNA sequence: TGTGCCATCACCCAGGGAGGAATTTACGATGAGCAGTTCTTC. This chain uses TRBV10-3 with TRBJ2-1; TRBD2 might be the D (6 bases). This CDR3 comprises 14 residues. The germline CDR1 and CDR2 sequences are ENHRY and SYGVKD. Between the trimmed V and J ends, which lost 7 bases and 8 bases, there was a span of 18 bases.

This clonotype was detected many times. The genes are TRBV25-1 and TRBJ2-3, with unresolved D. V shed 3 bases and J shed 7 bases, with 11 bases lying between them. The CDR3 has 13 amino acids. Germline-derived CDR1 and CDR2 are MGHDK and SYGVNS. The CDR3 here is CASSDARHYTQYF. In DNA, the CDR3 is TGTGCCAGCAGTGATGCCCGACACTATACGCAGTATTTT. The entire variable domain, with the rest obtained from reference TRBV25-1 and TRBJ2-3, is as follows: EADIYQTPRYLVIGTGKKITLECSQTMGHDKMYWYQQDPGMELHLIHYSYGVNSTEKGDLSSESTVSRIRTEHFPLTLESARPSHTSQYLCASSDARHYTQYFGPGTRLTVL.

The chain couples TRBV15 to TRBJ2-1; the D is unclear. CDR1 is LNHNV and CDR2 is YYDKDF in the germline V gene (reference sequence). CDR3 size: 13 residues. V was pared by 3 bases and J by 7 bases, with 10 bases between. CDR3 nucleotide sequence: TGTGCCACCAGCAGCAGTCAGCTAAATGAGCAGTTCTTC. Protein product: CATSSSQLNEQFF.

The chain is built from TRBV5-1 and TRBJ2-5; D not resolved. Germline CDR1 is SGHRS and CDR2 is YFSETQ. The CDR3 runs to 14 residues. The V end was cut by 4 bases, the J end by 8 bases, with 18 bases between. The chain's CDR3 is CASSATETMGTQYF. The CDR3 nucleotides read TGCGCCAGCAGCGCAACAGAGACCATGGGTACCCAGTACTTC.

Concerning this clonotype: Lacking the conserved final phenylalanine or tryptophan, this CDR3 likely reflects a read error. The limits of the CDR3 on the DNA are not certain, so only TCRdb's listed CDR3 is given. The genes are TRBV21-1 and TRBJ2-1; the table's D call of TRBD2 was not tested on the DNA. TRBV21-1 is flagged as a pseudogene. The CDR3 totals 11 residues, both ends included. CDR3 loop: CASSKRTSGTH.